This T cell receptor (beta chain) was sequenced for a study of PD-1 blockade in classical Hodgkin lymphoma. The time point denotes: cycle 4 day 1 (C4D1), after less than 7 weeks of nivolumab. Brentuximab vedotin exposure varied, and every patient relapsed after autologous stem cell transplantation. Patients showed best responses of complete response, partial response or progressive disease. From germline, CDR1 is MNHNY and CDR2 SVGAGI (reference sequence). V lost 0 bases to trimming and J lost 6 bases, with 12 bases between them. There are 15 residues in the CDR3. Clones were read by immunoSEQ multiplex PCR, and TCRdb kept only the in-frame ones, dropping some. The sample consists of 25,000 or so clones, 85% to 90% of them appearing once.

This clonotype originated in a human donor with classical Hodgkin lymphoma. This material consisted of peripheral blood mononuclear cells (PBMCs), taken before the fourth cycle of nivolumab. The chain links TRBV6-6 to TRBJ1-5; possibly TRBD1 for D (6 bases). The CDR3 region is CASSYSGQGIQPQHF. The CDR3 DNA is TGTGCCAGCAGTTACTCGGGTCAGGGGATTCAGCCCCAGCATTTT.